This note documents a single T cell receptor (beta chain) sequence. Its antigen remains unknown. The sample comes from a study of CD8+CD57+ T cells in acquired aplastic anemia. At the level of the study: DNA per sorted CD4+ or CD8+ sample ranged about 0.2 to 30 ug, averaging roughly 3.2 ug. Among healthy donors, CD4+ cells averaged about 11 million reads.

The use of genomic DNA as template underpinned the TCR beta VDJ and CDR3 profiling. In TCRdb, the reads were re-called with MiXCR into one record per CDR3 protein. The profile shows under 200,000 distinct CDR3 sequences, around 45% of them singletons. Germline values: CDR1 KGHSH, CDR2 LQKENI. V shed 3 bases and J shed 6 bases, with 14 bases lying between them. This CDR3 comprises 15 residues. Study-wide results and caveats: Shared by patients and controls, approximately 28 CD8+ CDR3s were abundant in patients. Simpson's diversity of CD8+ cells was not significantly different in patients compared with controls.

Material for sequencing was sorted CD4+, CD8+, or CD8+CD57+ T cells (not recorded which) from PBMCs. The origin of this receptor is a human donor in good health. The V and J genes are TRBV18 and TRBJ2-2; D is ambiguous. The CDR3 DNA sequence: TGTGCCAGCTCACCCGGTTCTCAAGGAGCCGGGGAGCTGTTTTTT. This sequence encodes CASSPGSQGAGELFF.